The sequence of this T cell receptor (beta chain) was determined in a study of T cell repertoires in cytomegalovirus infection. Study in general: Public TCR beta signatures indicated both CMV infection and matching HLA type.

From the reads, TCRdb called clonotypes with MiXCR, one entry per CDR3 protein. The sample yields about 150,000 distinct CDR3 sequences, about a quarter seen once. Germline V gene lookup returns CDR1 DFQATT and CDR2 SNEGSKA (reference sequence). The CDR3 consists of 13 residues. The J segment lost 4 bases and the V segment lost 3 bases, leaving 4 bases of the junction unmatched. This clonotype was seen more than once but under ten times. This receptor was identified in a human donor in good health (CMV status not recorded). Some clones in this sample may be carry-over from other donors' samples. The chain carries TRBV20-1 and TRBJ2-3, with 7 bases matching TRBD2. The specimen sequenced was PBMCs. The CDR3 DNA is TGCAGTGCTAGTAGGGCGGGGGCAGATACGCAGTATTTT. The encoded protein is CSASRAGADTQYF.